This T cell receptor (beta chain) comes out of a study of identical twins. Germline V CDR1 and CDR2: SGHRS, YFSETQ. The CDR3 loop spans 13 amino acids. V lost 4 bases and J lost 4; bases outside the gene matches: 3. TCRdb processed the 5' RACE reads anew with MiXCR; each CDR3 protein has one entry. The sample shows more than 1.5 million distinct CDR3 sequences, less than 35% of them seen only once. Healthy Caucasians made up all donors. About this clonotype: The antigen is unknown.

Whole-study findings and limits: Models came in too low on out-of-frame TCR alpha sharing in monozygotic twins. Alpha sequences out of frame and shared by twins had excess low generation probability.

The sequencing input was cord blood. This sequence joins TRBV5-1 and TRBJ2-3, with TRBD2 matching 7 bases. This receptor was obtained from a newborn girl in good health. CDR3 nucleotides: TGCGCCAGCAGCGTGACTAGCTCAGATACGCAGTATTTT. Its translation is CASSVTSSDTQYF. The full variable domain, in which reference TRBV5-1 and TRBJ2-3 provide the parts outside the CDR3, is KAGVTQTPRYLIKTRGQQVTLSCSPISGHRSVSWYQQTPGQGLQFLFEYFSETQRNKGNFPGRFSGRQFSNSRSEMNVSTLELGDSALYLCASSVTSSDTQYFGPGTRLTVL.